Listed here are 5 T cell receptor beta chains from one sample, sequenced in a study of CD8 T cells in Susac syndrome. Random-hexamer reverse transcription was applied to about 0.45 to 1 ug RNA. MiXCR, applied by TCRdb to the immunoSEQ multiplex PCR reads, yields one record per CDR3 protein. The sample has around 170,000 distinct CDR3 sequences, approximately 94% seen once. Sequencing was carried out using CD4+ T cells from PBMCs. The source of these receptors is a human donor with Susac syndrome.

This rearrangement joins TRBV20-1 to TRBJ1-2, with TRBD1 matching over 8 bases. This CDR3 region has 13 residues. V lost 3 bases to trimming and J lost 6 bases; unmatched junction nucleotides: 6. The germline V gene has CDR1 DFQATT and CDR2 SNEGSKA (reference sequence). The CDR3 nucleotides read TGCAGTGCTAGGCGGACAGGGTCCAATGGCTACACCTTC. Protein sequence: CSARRTGSNGYTF.

CDR3 amino acids: CASSQVGLAGVFF. In nucleotides, the CDR3 is TGTGCCAGCAGCCAAGTTGGACTAGCGGGGGTATTCTTC. The chain combines TRBV3-1 with TRBJ2-1, with TRBD2 identical over 13 bases. Trimming took 1 base from V and 16 from J; bases not matched to a gene: 4. Germline assignment: CDR1 LGHDT and CDR2 YNNKEL (reference sequence). This CDR3 spans 13 amino acids.

Only one count was recorded for this clonotype. The genes are TRBV12-3 or TRBV12-4 and TRBJ2-7, with 8 bases aligning to TRBD1. CDR3 length: 14 residues. With V trimmed by 4 bases and J by 3 bases, 5 bases remained unmatched. The CDR3 loop is CASSWDRNNYEQYF. CDR3 sequence (DNA): TGTGCCAGCAGTTGGGACAGGAACAACTACGAGCAGTACTTC.

The chain is built from TRBV12-3 or TRBV12-4 and TRBJ2-7; D is unclear. CDR3 length: 12 residues. V lost 3 bases and J 5 bases, leaving 8 bases between the germline ends. The CDR3: CASSFLVHEQYF. The CDR3 DNA is TGTGCCAGCAGTTTTTTGGTACACGAGCAGTACTTC.

V is TRBV6-6 and J is TRBJ1-6, with 8 bases fitting TRBD1. The CDR3 sequence is 15 residues long. CDR1 MNHNY and CDR2 SVGAGI come from the germline V gene (reference sequence). V shed 3 bases, J shed 8 bases, and the junction held 6 bases outside the gene matches. CDR3 in amino acids: CASSYQGARDSPLHF. In DNA form, the CDR3 reads TGTGCCAGCAGTTATCAGGGGGCAAGGGATTCACCCCTCCACTTT.